The T cell receptor (beta chain) described here comes from a study of cytomegalovirus exposure and HLA in healthy donors. The germline V gene has CDR1 MNHEY and CDR2 SMNVEV (reference sequence). The CDR3 length is 15 residues. With V trimmed by 6 bases and J by 4 bases, 12 bases remained unmatched. As concerns this clone: What it recognizes is unknown.

Produced via immunoSEQ multiplex PCR; TCRdb's table is partial and in-frame only. There are about 57,000 clones in the sample; 80% to 90% occur only once, and roughly 1.2% lies in the top ten. Study-wide results and caveats: Researchers counted about 150 TCR beta chains as cytomegalovirus-associated.

The source is a woman younger than 35 in good health and CMV-seronegative. The J gene is TRBJ2-7, the V gene TRBV27; 7 nucleotides line up with TRBD1. The sequenced sample was PBMCs. The CDR3 sequence: CASRTTPGQTYEQYF. The CDR3 nucleotides are TGTGCCAGCAGGACCACACCGGGACAGACATACGAGCAGTACTTC.